This T cell receptor (beta chain) was documented in a study of T cells after yellow fever vaccination. Study as a whole: Each low-cell-number fraction was prepared by means of SMART-Seq v4 Ultra Low Input.

General study points: Subsequent to the booster, the majority of primary-vaccination clones reappeared (around 96% CD4, more than 70% CD8). From the bulk population, abundant clonotypes could contaminate and appear within FACS-sorted repertoires.

The CDR3 loop spans 16 amino acids. CDR1 is MNHEY, CDR2 SVGEGT, per germline. V shed 4 bases and J 4 bases; nucleotides not matched to a gene: 10. In regard to this clonotype: Its target is not known.

TCR cDNA, made by 5'RACE template switching, carried an added universal primer site and UMIs. One entry per CDR3 protein results from TCRdb running MiXCR on the 5' RACE reads. The sample consists of fewer than 350,000 distinct CDR3 sequences, 3% to 4.5% of them appearing once. The receptor comes from a young man who received the YFV17D yellow fever vaccine. Here the sequenced sample was PBMCs, taken on the day of the yellow fever booster vaccination. V usage is TRBV6-2 or TRBV6-3 and J usage is TRBJ2-1; 7 bases map to TRBD2. The CDR3 here is CASSSAGSGDYNEQFF. The CDR3 nucleotides read TGTGCCAGCAGTTCGGCCGGGAGCGGGGATTACAATGAGCAGTTCTTC.